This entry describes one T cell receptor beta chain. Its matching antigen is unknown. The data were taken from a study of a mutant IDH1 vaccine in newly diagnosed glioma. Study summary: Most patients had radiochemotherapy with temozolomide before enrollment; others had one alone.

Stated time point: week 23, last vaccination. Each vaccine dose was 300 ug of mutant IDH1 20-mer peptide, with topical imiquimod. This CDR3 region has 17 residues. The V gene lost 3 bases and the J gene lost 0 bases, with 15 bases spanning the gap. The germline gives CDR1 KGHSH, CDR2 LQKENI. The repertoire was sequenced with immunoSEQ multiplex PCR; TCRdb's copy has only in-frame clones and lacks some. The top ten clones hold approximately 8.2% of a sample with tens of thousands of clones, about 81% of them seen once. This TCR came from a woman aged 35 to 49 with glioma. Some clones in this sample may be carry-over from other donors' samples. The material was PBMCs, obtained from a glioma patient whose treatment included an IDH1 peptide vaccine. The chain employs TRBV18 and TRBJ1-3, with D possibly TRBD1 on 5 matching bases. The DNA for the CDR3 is TGTGCCAGCTCACCCCCCCAGGAGGGACGCTCTGGAAACACCATATATTTT. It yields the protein CASSPPQEGRSGNTIYF.